This TCR beta chain appears in the sequencing data of a study of blood T cell repertoires in COVID-19. As for the study in general: COVID-19 samples collected from the United States, Italy and Spain covered acute and convalescent phases. T cells, B-cell-depleted T cells, or PBMCs supplied cDNA or gDNA.

This CDR3 contains 14 residues. CDR1 is SGHVS, CDR2 FQNEAQ, per germline. V shed 3 bases and J shed 6 bases, with 12 bases lying between them. Data came from immunoSEQ multiplex PCR; TCRdb stores just in-frame clones and leaves some out. The sample records some 130,000 clones, about 72% being singletons. The TCR sequence derives from a man in his sixties who had recovered from COVID-19. This chain uses TRBV7-8 with TRBJ2-1; D is possibly TRBD1 (6 bases). Sequenced: peripheral blood. CDR3 loop: CASSLGANINEQFF. CDR3 nucleotide sequence: TGTGCCAGCAGCTTGGGGGCGAATATCAATGAGCAGTTCTTC.